A selection of T cell receptor beta chains follows, all from one sample in a study of T cells after yellow fever vaccination. MiXCR, run by TCRdb on the 5' RACE reads, gives a single entry per CDR3 protein. The sample includes about 160,000 distinct CDR3 sequences, roughly 8.8% of them seen just once. The source material was CD8+ T cells sorted from PBMCs, sampled 45 days after the yellow fever booster vaccination. The receptors here all came from a young man who received the YFV17D yellow fever vaccine. The CDR3 runs from the conserved cysteine through the conserved F or W.

TRBJ2-5,TRBV9,CASSVGASSGGSQETQYF
TRBJ2-1,TRBV29-1,CSVVSDPYNEQFF
TRBJ1-2,TRBV5-1,CASRWTVAYGYTF
TRBJ2-5,TRBV7-9,CASSPDPRDQYF
TRBJ2-1,TRBV7-8,CASSLGVWRGPNEQFF
TRBJ2-1,TRBV7-6,CASSPPGRAEQFF
TRBJ2-1,TRBV20-1,CSARDPQPRTSFYEQFF
TRBJ2-5,TRBV6-2/TRBV6-3,CASSSAGGEETQYF
TRBJ2-1,TRBV6-5,CASTGGQTYNEQFF
TRBJ2-1,TRBV29-1,CSLRGASSYNEQFF
TRBJ1-1,TRBV27,CASSPHGTGTSTEAFF
TRBJ1-5,TRBV24-1,CATSDYGQPQHF
TRBJ2-5,TRBV25-1,CASSEAYGGGETQYF
TRBJ1-4,TRBV5-1,CASSGHRGSNEKLFF
TRBJ1-2,TRBV5-1,CASSYDESNYGYTF
TRBJ1-1,TRBV6-5,CASSYGTGVPEAFF
TRBJ2-7,TRBV4-2,CASSQDSGTMISYEQYF
TRBJ1-3,TRBV6-5,CASSSTGDSGNTIYF
TRBJ2-2,TRBV27,CASSLLGRTGELFF
TRBJ1-1,TRBV6-2/TRBV6-3,CASSLYPIRYGGMDTEAFF
TRBJ2-3,TRBV9,CASSVGGSIDTQYF
TRBJ2-2,TRBV9,CASGDSNTGELFF
TRBJ1-2,TRBV5-6,CASSLSVLGYTF
TRBJ2-2,TRBV12-3/TRBV12-4,CASSLLGGPTGELFF
TRBJ2-2,TRBV19,CASSISPRWTGELFF
TRBJ1-5,TRBV6-5,CASSPLAVQPQHF
TRBJ1-2,TRBV7-2,CASIGGGLGGYTF
TRBJ2-6,TRBV4-1,CASSQRSGANVLTF
TRBJ1-1,TRBV10-3,CAISEGRVRGTEAFF
TRBJ2-3,TRBV7-9,CASSFPDRSTDTQYF